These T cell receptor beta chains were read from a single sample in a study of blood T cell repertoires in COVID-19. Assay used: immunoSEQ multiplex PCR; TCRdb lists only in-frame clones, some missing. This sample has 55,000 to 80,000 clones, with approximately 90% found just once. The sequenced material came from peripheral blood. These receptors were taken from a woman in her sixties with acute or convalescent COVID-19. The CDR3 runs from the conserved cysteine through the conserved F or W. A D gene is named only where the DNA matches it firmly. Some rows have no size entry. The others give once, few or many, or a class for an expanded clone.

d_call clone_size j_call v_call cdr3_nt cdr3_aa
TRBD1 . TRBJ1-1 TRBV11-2 TGTGCCAGCGGGGGACAGGGAGAAGCTTTCTTT CASGGQGEAFF
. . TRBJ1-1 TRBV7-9 TGTGCCAGCAGCCCACCGGGGTCGGAGGAAGCTTTCTTT CASSPPGSEEAFF
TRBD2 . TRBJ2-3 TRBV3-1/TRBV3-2 TGTGCCAGCAGCCAAGGACTAGCGGGGACCACAGATACGCAGTATTTT CASSQGLAGTTDTQYF
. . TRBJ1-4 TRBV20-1 TGCAGTGCTAGAATCCGTGAAAAACTGTTTTTT CSARIREKLFF
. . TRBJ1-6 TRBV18 TGTGCCAGCTCACCAGAGGTGCGGGGTTCACCCCTCCACTTT CASSPEVRGSPLHF
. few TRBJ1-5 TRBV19 TGTGCCAGTAGTATTAGGAGGGGAATTCAGCCCCAGCATTTT CASSIRRGIQPQHF
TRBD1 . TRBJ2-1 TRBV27 TGTGCCAGCAGTTTAGCAGCAGGGGGTCATGAGCAGTTCTTC CASSLAAGGHEQFF
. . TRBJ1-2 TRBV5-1 TGCGCCAGCAGCCCAGACCGGGACATGAACTATGGCTACACCTTC CASSPDRDMNYGYTF
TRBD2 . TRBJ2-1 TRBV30 TGTGCCTGGAGTACCGGGACTAGCCACAATGAGCAGTTCTTC CAWSTGTSHNEQFF
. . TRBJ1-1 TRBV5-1 TGCGCCAGCAGCTTATCCCAGGGAACCCGGATCACTGAAGCTTTCTTT CASSLSQGTRITEAFF
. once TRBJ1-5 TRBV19 TGTGCCAGTAGTATCTCTACCGAAGAGGATCAGCCCCAGCATTTT CASSISTEEDQPQHF
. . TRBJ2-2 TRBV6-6 TGTGCCAGCAGTAAACTCAGGGGAGTGGAGCTGTTTTTT CASSKLRGVELFF
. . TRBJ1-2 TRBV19 TGTGCCAGTAGAATCCGGGTTGCTAACTATGGCTACACCTTC CASRIRVANYGYTF
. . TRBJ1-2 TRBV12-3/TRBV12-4 TGTGCCAGCAGACAGGGTGCTGGCTACACCTTC CASRQGAGYTF
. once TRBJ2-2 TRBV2 TGTGCCAGCAGTGAAAGCGGGCAGACCACCGGGGAGCTGTTTTTT CASSESGQTTGELFF
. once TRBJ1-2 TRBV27 TGTGCCAGCAGTTTGGCAGGGGCGCGGGGCTACACCTTC CASSLAGARGYTF
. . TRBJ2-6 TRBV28 TGTGCCAGCAGGCACTGGGGGCGGGGGGCCAACGTCCTGACTTTC CASRHWGRGANVLTF